The clone carrying this TCR beta chain was observed a handful of times. This record comes from a study of blood T cell repertoires in COVID-19. Looking at the study overall: T cells, B-cell-depleted T cells, or PBMCs provided the cDNA or gDNA that served as material.

Per germline, CDR1 MDHEN and CDR2 SYDVKM. V lost 5 bases to trimming and J lost 3 bases; unmatched junction nucleotides: 6. The CDR3 extends over 15 amino acids. In the study's own analysis: Scientists estimated how many nucleated cells there were by amplifying reference gene primers. Sequencing was performed with immunoSEQ multiplex PCR; in TCRdb, only in-frame clones are kept and a portion is missing. The V and J calls and clone size were taken over from that table, and D and trimming were inferred from the DNA. The repertoire includes 150,000 to 200,000 clones, under 90% of them detected once, and approximately 7% sits in the top ten.

This sequence originates from a human donor in a cohort sampled during active COVID-19. Sequenced input: peripheral blood. The chain employs TRBV28 and TRBJ1-4, with 7 nucleotides matching TRBD1. CDR3 sequence reads: CASSLGQASNEKLFF. In DNA, the CDR3 is TGTGCCAGCAGTCTCGGACAGGCTTCTAATGAAAAACTGTTTTTT.